A single sample gave rise to the 27 T cell receptor beta chains below, sequenced in a study of blood T cells in healthy people across ages. It was with a sample-barcoded 5' primer and a J-beta primer mix that a second PCR of about 6 to 12 cycles was run. Using its own MiXCR run on the 5' RACE reads, TCRdb lists one record per CDR3 protein. The sample has 1 million to 1.2 million distinct CDR3 sequences, 35% to 40% seen once. Sequencing was carried out using blood. The receptor source for this set is a young man in good health.

This clonotype showed up just once. The chain couples TRBV4-1 to TRBJ1-2; D is unresolved. V lost 5 bases to trimming and J lost 3 bases, with 16 bases between them. CDR3 length: 15 amino acids. CDR1 and CDR2 from the germline V gene are MGHRA and YSYEKL. The CDR3 sequence is CASSRVGGFDYGYTF. In nucleotides, the CDR3 is TGCGCCAGCAGCAGGGTGGGCGGCTTTGACTATGGCTACACCTTC.

The V gene is TRBV28, the J gene TRBJ2-2; D uncertain. Looked up from germline, CDR1 is MDHEN and CDR2 is SYDVKM. The CDR3 has 14 residues. V lost 7 bases and J lost 1, with 10 bases in between. DNA for the CDR3: TGTGCCAGCATAGAGCTGATGAACACCGGGGAGCTGTTTTTT. Translation: CASIELMNTGELFF.

The chain is built from TRBV4-2 and TRBJ2-3, with 13 bases that match TRBD2. The CDR3 contains 16 residues. Trimming cost V 3 bases and J 5 bases; bases outside gene matches: 5. The germline CDR1 and CDR2 sequences are LGHNA and YNFKEQ. Written as DNA, the CDR3 is TGTGCCAGCAGCCAGGGGACTAGCGGGGTGGTAGATACGCAGTATTTT. Translated, it gives CASSQGTSGVVDTQYF.

V gene TRBV25-1 combines with J gene TRBJ1-4; D not certain. Between the trimmed V and J ends, which lost 2 bases and 5 bases, there was a span of 12 bases. The length of the CDR3 is 15 residues. In germline, CDR1 is MGHDK, CDR2 SYGVNS. CDR3 residues: CASSEMASPNEKLFF. CDR3 nucleotide sequence: TGTGCCAGCAGTGAAATGGCGTCGCCCAATGAAAAACTGTTTTTT. Combining the CDR3 with reference TRBV25-1 and TRBJ1-4 gives the whole variable domain EADIYQTPRYLVIGTGKKITLECSQTMGHDKMYWYQQDPGMELHLIHYSYGVNSTEKGDLSSESTVSRIRTEHFPLTLESARPSHTSQYLCASSEMASPNEKLFFGSGTQLSVL.

This clonotype was detected only a few times. This rearrangement joins TRBV4-1 to TRBJ2-1, with 10 bases that match TRBD1. Germline CDR1 and CDR2: MGHRA and YSYEKL. This CDR3 spans 16 amino acids. Germline trimming cut 4 bases from V and 4 bases from J; bases unmatched to any gene: 7. CDR3: CASSPTRQGAYNEQFF. The CDR3 nucleotides read TGCGCCAGCAGCCCCACCCGACAGGGGGCTTACAATGAGCAGTTCTTC.

Note on this clonotype: A junction end diverges from the germline sequence, so it may reflect a read error. The chain has TRBV27 and TRBJ1-3; D ambiguous. This CDR3 region has 17 residues. Germline V gene data show CDR1 as MNHEY and CDR2 as SMNVEV (reference sequence). This chain's CDR3 is CAGSPITQASPGNTIYF. The CDR3 DNA is TGTGCCGGCAGTCCCATCACCCAGGCGTCCCCTGGAAACACCATATATTTT.

This clonotype was seen a few times. The chain is built from TRBV5-1 and TRBJ2-1, with TRBD2 as a possible D gene (6 bases). Germline-derived CDR1 and CDR2 are SGHRS and YFSETQ. V was pared by 0 bases and J by 2 bases, with 12 bases between. There are 16 residues in the CDR3. CDR3 nucleotide sequence: TGCGCCAGCAGCTTGGCTCCCGGAGGGGCCTACAATGAGCAGTTCTTC. Translated: CASSLAPGGAYNEQFF.

V gene TRBV6-2 or TRBV6-3 combines with J gene TRBJ2-3, with 7 bases identical to TRBD2. Looked up from germline, CDR1 is MNHEY and CDR2 is SVGEGT. J lost 2 bases, V lost 4 bases, and 9 bases had no gene match. The CDR3 extends over 16 amino acids. The CDR3 protein is CASSSPAGVYTDTQYF. The CDR3 DNA follows: TGTGCCAGCAGTTCCCCGGCGGGGGTGTACACAGATACGCAGTATTTT.

This chain links TRBV20-1 with TRBJ1-4; 9 bases map to TRBD1. The J segment lost 3 bases and the V segment lost 3 bases, leaving 8 bases of the junction unmatched. CDR3 length: 16 residues. The germline CDR1 and CDR2 sequences are DFQATT and SNEGSKA (reference sequence). The CDR3 here is CSARRTGEQSNEKLFF. The CDR3 coding sequence is TGCAGTGCTAGGAGGACAGGGGAACAGTCTAATGAAAAACTGTTTTTT.

The V call is TRBV21-1, the J call TRBJ1-6. TRBV21-1 is given as a pseudogene. The CDR3 is made up of 13 amino acids. CDR3: CASSDRYNSPLHF. DNA for the CDR3: TGTGCCAGCAGCGACCGGTATAATTCACCCCTCCACTTT.

The V call is TRBV9, the J call TRBJ2-1; D might be TRBD1 (6 bases). V shed 0 bases and J shed 1 base, with 32 bases lying between them. CDR3 size: 23 residues. Germline-derived CDR1 and CDR2 are SGDLS and YYNGEE. The CDR3 region is CASSVAQDEWGPSWVASYNEQFF. DNA for the CDR3: TGTGCCAGCAGCGTAGCGCAGGACGAGTGGGGGCCATCATGGGTTGCGTCCTACAATGAGCAGTTCTTC. Combining the CDR3 with reference TRBV9 and TRBJ2-1 gives the whole variable domain DSGVTQTPKHLITATGQRVTLRCSPRSGDLSVYWYQQSLDQGLQFLIQYYNGEERAKGNILERFSAQQFPDLHSELNLSSLELGDSALYFCASSVAQDEWGPSWVASYNEQFFGPGTRLTVL.

The gene calls are TRBV5-4 and TRBJ2-3, with 12 bases identical to TRBD2. Germline V gene data show CDR1 as SGHNT and CDR2 as YYREEE (reference sequence). The CDR3 loop spans 19 amino acids. Losses at the gene ends were 4 bases for V and 2 bases for J; bases not matched to a gene: 14. CDR3 DNA: TGTGCCAGCAGCCCCTCCCCGGTACTAGCGGGGGGAAACACAGATACGCAGTATTTT. Translation gives CASSPSPVLAGGNTDTQYF.

The chain employs TRBV20-1 and TRBJ2-1, with TRBD2 matching 13 bases. CDR3 length equals 17 residues. J lost 6 bases, V lost 6 bases, and 14 bases had no gene match. The V gene's germline CDR1 is DFQATT and CDR2 SNEGSKA (reference sequence). Here the CDR3 DNA reads TGCAGTGCGCACTCTTCGGTGGGACTAGCGGGGATCAATGAGCAGTTCTTC. This sequence encodes CSAHSSVGLAGINEQFF.

The chain is built from TRBV27 and TRBJ1-1; D is unclear. The CDR3 sequence is 13 residues long. The germline CDR1 and CDR2 sequences are MNHEY and SMNVEV (reference sequence). V was trimmed by 8 bases and J by 1 base, leaving 11 bases between them. The CDR3 bases are TGTGCCAGCGTAAAAGGTGGGAACACTGAAGCTTTCTTT. Protein: CASVKGGNTEAFF.

Concerning this clonotype: A much larger clone differs from this one at a single base, so this may be a read error. The genes are TRBV29-1 and TRBJ2-1; a possible D gene is TRBD2 (6 bases). V dropped 3 bases and J dropped 13 bases, with 7 bases sitting between them. The length of the CDR3 is 9 residues. The germline V gene encodes CDR1 SQVTM and CDR2 ANQGSEA. CDR3 amino acids: CSVEGGQFF. The CDR3 region has the DNA TGCAGCGTTGAGGGAGGCCAGTTCTTC.

This clonotype turned up a few times. This chain joins TRBV7-2 and TRBJ2-5; 8 bases agree with TRBD1. The CDR3 is 13 amino acids. Germline trimming cut 8 bases from V and 2 bases from J; bases unmatched to any gene: 4. From germline, CDR1 is SGHTA and CDR2 FQGNSA. The CDR3 sequence is CASDRGHQETQYF. The CDR3 nucleotides read TGTGCCAGCGACAGGGGCCATCAAGAGACCCAGTACTTC.

The rearrangement uses TRBV10-3 and TRBJ1-1; D is unclear. The germline V gene encodes CDR1 ENHRY and CDR2 SYGVKD. Trimming cost V 0 bases and J 1 base, with 9 bases left between them. The CDR3 runs 15 residues. The CDR3 DNA follows: TGTGCCATCAGTGAGTCAGGATGGAGGAACACTGAAGCTTTCTTT. Encoded protein: CAISESGWRNTEAFF.

This chain uses TRBV20-1 with TRBJ1-1, with 7 bases identical to TRBD1. Losses at the gene ends were 5 bases for V and 2 bases for J; bases not matched to a gene: 5. CDR3 length: 13 amino acids. Germline values: CDR1 DFQATT, CDR2 SNEGSKA (reference sequence). For the CDR3, the DNA is TGCAGTGCTTCCGACAGGGTAAACACTGAAGCTTTCTTT. This encodes CSASDRVNTEAFF.

In this sample, this clonotype turned up a few times. V and J are TRBV20-1 and TRBJ2-5; 8 nucleotides agree with TRBD2. This CDR3 is 14 amino acids long. The V gene's germline CDR1 is DFQATT and CDR2 SNEGSKA (reference sequence). The V gene end was trimmed by 5 bases and the J gene end by 2 bases; junction bases not matched to a gene: 7. DNA for the CDR3: TGCAGTGCTTCGCCGGGACTAGGGCAAGAGACCCAGTACTTC. Residues: CSASPGLGQETQYF.

The rearrangement joins TRBV7-2 to TRBJ2-1; weak D call: TRBD2 (6 bases). With 4 bases removed from V and 6 bases from J, the gap between germline ends came to 16 bases. The CDR3 totals 15 residues. Germline CDR1 reads SGHTA; CDR2 reads FQGNSA. The CDR3 region is CASSSSGLEGNEQFF. In nucleotides, the CDR3 is TGTGCCAGCAGCTCGTCGGGACTCGAGGGCAATGAGCAGTTCTTC.

This chain links TRBV20-1 with TRBJ1-4, with 10 bases lining up with TRBD1. The CDR3 runs to 14 residues. Germline CDR1 reads DFQATT; CDR2 reads SNEGSKA (reference sequence). J was trimmed by 6 bases and V by 5 bases; bases with no gene match: 6. The CDR3 sequence is CSAFSGTGDEKLFF. DNA of the CDR3: TGCAGTGCTTTTTCCGGGACAGGGGATGAAAAACTGTTTTTT.

This clonotype was observed a handful of times. The chain uses TRBV10-3 and TRBJ2-4; D is undetermined. TRBJ2-7 matches the DNA end more closely, so the J call is doubtful. Looked up from germline, CDR1 is ENHRY and CDR2 is SYGVKD. The CDR3 has 15 residues. CDR3 sequence: CAISAAVGGFYEQYF. The DNA of the CDR3 is TGTGCCATCAGTGCCGCCGTGGGCGGATTCTACGAGCAGTACTTC.

This clonotype was counted at least ten times. The chain employs TRBV7-3 and TRBJ1-2; possible D gene TRBD1, 6 bases. The CDR3 has 12 residues. Germline-derived CDR1 and CDR2 are SGHTA and FQGTGA. V lost 5 bases and J lost 6, with 10 bases in between. CDR3 sequence reads: CASSRSGDGYTF. In DNA, the CDR3 is TGTGCCAGCAGCAGGTCAGGGGATGGCTACACCTTC.

The chain has TRBV15 and TRBJ2-5; D gene unclear. This CDR3 region has 13 residues. Trimming left V 1 base short and J 1 base short, with 4 bases between. CDR1 and CDR2 from the germline V gene are LNHNV and YYDKDF (reference sequence). The CDR3 nucleotides read TGTGCCACCAGCAGAGGATCCCAAGAGACCCAGTACTTC. Translated, it gives CATSRGSQETQYF.

This clonotype has only a few counts. V gene TRBV20-1 combines with J gene TRBJ2-1, with 14 nucleotides matching TRBD2. CDR3 length equals 16 residues. The germline CDR1 and CDR2 sequences are DFQATT and SNEGSKA (reference sequence). The V gene end was trimmed by 5 bases and the J gene end by 4 bases; junction bases not matched to a gene: 7. CDR3 sequence: CSALGLAGGPYNEQFF. CDR3 coding DNA: TGCAGTGCTCTTGGACTAGCGGGGGGACCTTACAATGAGCAGTTCTTC.

The chain has TRBV24-1 and TRBJ2-2, with D possibly TRBD1 on 5 matching bases. Deletions cut 12 bases from V and 0 bases from J, with 10 bases between. The length of the CDR3 is 13 residues. Germline CDR1 KGHDR, CDR2 SFDVKD. CDR3 bases: TGTGCCGCACAGGCCGCGAACACCGGGGAGCTGTTTTTT. Translating it yields CAAQAANTGELFF.

With respect to this clonotype: A much larger clone is a single base away; this may be a read error. J is TRBJ2-4 and V is TRBV20-1; D remains ambiguous. CDR3 length: 12 residues. Germline V gene data show CDR1 as DFQATT and CDR2 as SNEGSKA (reference sequence). Trimming took 3 bases from V and 13 from J, leaving 16 bases between them. The CDR3, as DNA: TGCAGTGCTAGCAACCTATACTACGGGCAGTACTTC. Amino acids: CSASNLYYGQYF.